This T cell receptor beta chain originates from a study of response to subunit inactivated influenza vaccine. The table lists this clonotype with many counts. MiXCR, run by TCRdb on the RT-PCR reads, gives a single entry per CDR3 protein. The sample shows over 150,000 distinct CDR3 sequences, approximately 11% of them seen only once. Trimming took 8 bases from V and 2 from J; bases not matched to a gene: 5. CDR1 LNHDA and CDR2 SQIVND come from the germline V gene (reference sequence). The CDR3 length is 13 residues. The material was CD8+ T cells sorted from PBMCs, obtained roughly 24 months after vaccination. The receptor's source is a man aged 50-75 years who received an inactivated influenza vaccine. The gene calls are TRBV19 and TRBJ2-7; 8 nucleotides match TRBD1. CDR3 coding DNA: TGTGCCAGTGGGACAGGAGAAGCCTACGAGCAGTACTTC. Its translation is CASGTGEAYEQYF. Together with reference TRBV19 and TRBJ2-7, the CDR3 gives the full variable domain: DGGITQSPKYLFRKEGQNVTLSCEQNLNHDAMYWYRQDPGQGLRLIYYSQIVNDFQKGDIAEGYSVSREKKESFPLTVTSAQKNPTAFYLCASGTGEAYEQYFGPGTRLTVT.